This TCR beta chain comes out of a study of cytomegalovirus exposure and HLA in healthy donors. Overall study context: A prior study identified just under 120 million unique TCR beta sequences from about 179 million T cells.

The PCR contained 60 Vbeta and 13 Jbeta primers. The protocol was immunoSEQ multiplex PCR, while the TCRdb copy is restricted to in-frame clones and leaves out a portion. The table counts roughly 76,000 clones; approximately 2.4% lies in the top ten. On this clone itself: The antigen is unknown.

The CDR3 consists of 14 residues. Deletions cut 3 bases from V and 6 bases from J, with 13 bases between. Looked up from germline, CDR1 is KGHSH and CDR2 is LQKENI. Findings of the study overall: V- and J-gene trimming of TCR beta was linked (in a later analysis) to a missense DCLRE1C variant.

The J gene is TRBJ2-3, the V gene TRBV18; maybe TRBD2 (6 bases). Material: PBMCs. This clonotype was sampled from a female donor in good health and CMV-seropositive. CDR3 residues: CASSPLWGEDTQYF. The CDR3, as DNA: TGTGCCAGCTCACCCCTGTGGGGGGAGGATACGCAGTATTTT.